The 7 T cell receptor beta chains listed next were all sequenced from one sample in a study of blood T cell repertoires in COVID-19. Here immunoSEQ multiplex PCR was the method, and the copy in TCRdb shows in-frame clones only, minus some. Of fewer than 250,000 clones in the sample, about nine tenths were seen once. Material for sequencing was peripheral blood. The receptor set was obtained from a man in his fifties or sixties who had recovered from COVID-19.

The chain is built from TRBV5-1 and TRBJ2-1, with D possibly matching TRBD2 (6 bases). The V and J ends lost 0 bases and 0 bases respectively, with 10 bases between them. In germline, CDR1 is SGHRS, CDR2 YFSETQ. The CDR3 is 16 amino acids. The CDR3 protein is CASSLDGGTSYNEQFF. The CDR3 nucleotides read TGCGCCAGCAGCTTGGATGGCGGGACCTCCTACAATGAGCAGTTCTTC.

The chain is built from TRBV6-5 and TRBJ2-1, with 9 bases identical to TRBD2. The CDR3 runs 15 residues. CDR1 and CDR2 (germline): MNHEY, SVGAGI. Trimming took 5 bases from V and 7 from J; bases not matched to a gene: 9. This CDR3 reads CASSRRGGRGNEQFF. The CDR3 DNA sequence: TGTGCCAGCAGTCGGCGGGGGGGCCGGGGGAATGAGCAGTTCTTC.

The V and J genes are TRBV11-2 and TRBJ2-5, with D tentatively TRBD2 (6 bases). The CDR3 has 13 residues. V lost 8 bases and J lost 7, with 17 bases in between. CDR1 is SGHAT, CDR2 FQNNGV, per germline. The CDR3, as DNA: TGTGCCAGCGGGGTTTGGCGGGGCGCGACCCAGTACTTC. As protein: CASGVWRGATQYF.

The rearrangement links TRBV28 to TRBJ2-3, with 9 bases matching TRBD1. V dropped 6 bases and J dropped 2; count of bases not matched to a gene: 9. CDR1 MDHEN and CDR2 SYDVKM come from the germline V gene. The CDR3 has 16 residues. CDR3 sequence reads: CASRLKQGANTDTQYF. For the CDR3, the DNA is TGTGCCAGCAGACTGAAACAGGGGGCTAACACAGATACGCAGTATTTT.

This clone was counted once. The CDR3 loop is CASSFRGDQPQHF. The CDR3 coding sequence is TGTGCCAGCAGTTTTAGGGGTGATCAGCCCCAGCATTTT. The chain joins TRBV27 to TRBJ1-5; possibly TRBD1 for D (5 bases). This CDR3 has 13 amino acids. Germline CDR1 MNHEY, CDR2 SMNVEV (reference sequence). Deletions cut 3 bases from V and 5 bases from J, with 8 bases between.

The V gene is TRBV2, the J gene TRBJ2-7, with a tentative D call TRBD2 (5 bases). Trimming shortened V by 4 bases and J by 1 base, and 8 bases separated the two germline ends. Germline lookup yields CDR1 SNHLY and CDR2 FYNNEI. CDR3 size: 13 residues. The CDR3 region has the DNA TGTGCCAGCAGTGTCGGGGTTTCCTACGAGCAGTACTTC. The encoded protein is CASSVGVSYEQYF.

J is TRBJ2-2 and V is TRBV10-1; 8 nucleotides match TRBD2. The V segment lost 8 bases and the J segment 1 base; nucleotides outside the gene matches: 6. This CDR3 has 15 residues. Germline CDR1 reads WNHNN; CDR2 reads SYGVQD (reference sequence). This chain's CDR3 is CASLRAGGNTGELFF. As DNA, the CDR3 is TGCGCCAGCCTACGGGCGGGAGGGAACACCGGGGAGCTGTTTTTT.